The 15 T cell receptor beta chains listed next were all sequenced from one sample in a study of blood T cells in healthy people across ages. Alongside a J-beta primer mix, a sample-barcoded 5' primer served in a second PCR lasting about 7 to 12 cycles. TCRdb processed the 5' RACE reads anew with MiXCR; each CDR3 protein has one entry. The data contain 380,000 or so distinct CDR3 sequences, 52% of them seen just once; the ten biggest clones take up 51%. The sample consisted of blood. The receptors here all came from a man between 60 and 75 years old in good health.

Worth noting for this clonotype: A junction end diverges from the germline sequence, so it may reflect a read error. This CDR3 is CASSRDLSSYEQYF. As DNA, the CDR3 is TGTGCTAGCAGCCGGGACCTTTCCTCCTACGAGCAGTACTTC. V usage is TRBV7-7 and J usage is TRBJ2-7; D is possibly TRBD1 or TRBD2 (5 bases each). The CDR3 consists of 14 residues. Germline V CDR1 and CDR2: SSHAT, FNYEAQ (reference sequence).

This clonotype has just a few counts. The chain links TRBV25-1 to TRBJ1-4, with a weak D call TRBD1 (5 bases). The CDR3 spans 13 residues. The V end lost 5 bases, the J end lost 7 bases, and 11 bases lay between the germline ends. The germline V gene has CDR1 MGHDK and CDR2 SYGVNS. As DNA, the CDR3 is TGTGCCAGCAGTCCCGGGGGGGTTGAAAAACTGTTTTTT. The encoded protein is CASSPGGVEKLFF.

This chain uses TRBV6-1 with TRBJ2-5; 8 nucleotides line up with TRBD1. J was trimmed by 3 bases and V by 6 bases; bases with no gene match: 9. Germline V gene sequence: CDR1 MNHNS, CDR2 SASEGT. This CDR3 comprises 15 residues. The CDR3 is CASRDVGQAKETQYF. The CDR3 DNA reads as TGTGCCAGCAGAGACGTGGGACAGGCAAAAGAGACCCAGTACTTC.

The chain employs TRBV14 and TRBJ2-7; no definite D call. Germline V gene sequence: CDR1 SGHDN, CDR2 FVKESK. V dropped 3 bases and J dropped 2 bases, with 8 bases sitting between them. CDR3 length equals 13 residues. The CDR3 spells CASSQLSTYEQYF. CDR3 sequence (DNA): TGTGCCAGCAGCCAGTTGAGCACCTACGAGCAGTACTTC. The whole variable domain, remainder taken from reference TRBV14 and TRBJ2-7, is EAGVTQFPSHSVIEKGQTVTLRCDPISGHDNLYWYRRVMGKEIKFLLHFVKESKQDESGMPNNRFLAERTGGTYSTLKVQPAELEDSGVYFCASSQLSTYEQYFGPGTRLTVT.

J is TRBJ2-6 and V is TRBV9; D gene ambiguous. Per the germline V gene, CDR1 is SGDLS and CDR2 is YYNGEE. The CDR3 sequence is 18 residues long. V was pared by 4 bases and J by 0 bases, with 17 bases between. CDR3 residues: CASSSTTRPSSGANVLTF. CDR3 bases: TGTGCCAGCAGCTCCACAACACGACCCAGCTCTGGGGCCAACGTCCTGACTTTC.

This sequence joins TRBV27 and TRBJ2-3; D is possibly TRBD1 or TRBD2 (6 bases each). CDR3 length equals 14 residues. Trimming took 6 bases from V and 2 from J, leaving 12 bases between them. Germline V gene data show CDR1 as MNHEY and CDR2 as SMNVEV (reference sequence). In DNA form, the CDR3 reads TGTGCCAGCAGACTCGGGGGCCACACAGATACGCAGTATTTT. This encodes CASRLGGHTDTQYF.

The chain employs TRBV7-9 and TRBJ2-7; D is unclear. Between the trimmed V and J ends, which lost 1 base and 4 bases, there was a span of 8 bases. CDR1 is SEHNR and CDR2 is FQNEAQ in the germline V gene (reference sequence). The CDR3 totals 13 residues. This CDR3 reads CASSLEGGYEQYF. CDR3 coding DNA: TGTGCCAGCAGCTTAGAGGGCGGATACGAGCAGTACTTC.

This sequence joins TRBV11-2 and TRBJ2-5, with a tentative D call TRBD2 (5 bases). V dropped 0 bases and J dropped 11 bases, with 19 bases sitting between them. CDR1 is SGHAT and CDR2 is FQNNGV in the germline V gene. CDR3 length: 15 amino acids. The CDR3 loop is CASSLEVTPGNEQYF. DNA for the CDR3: TGTGCCAGCAGCTTAGAGGTTACCCCGGGGAATGAGCAGTACTTC.

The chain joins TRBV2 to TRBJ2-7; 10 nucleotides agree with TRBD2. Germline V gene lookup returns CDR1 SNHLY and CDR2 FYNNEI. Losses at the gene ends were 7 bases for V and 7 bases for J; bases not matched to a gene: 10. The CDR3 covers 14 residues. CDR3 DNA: TGTGCCAGCAAACTGAGCGGGGGGGCTTGGGAGCAGTACTTC. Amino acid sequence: CASKLSGGAWEQYF.

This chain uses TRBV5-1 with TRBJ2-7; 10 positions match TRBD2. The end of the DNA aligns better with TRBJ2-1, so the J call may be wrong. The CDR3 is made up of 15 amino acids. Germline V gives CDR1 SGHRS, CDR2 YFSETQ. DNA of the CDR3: TGCGCCAGCCGTTCAAGCGGGGGGGGCTACAATGAGCAGTTCTTC. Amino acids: CASRSSGGGYNEQFF.

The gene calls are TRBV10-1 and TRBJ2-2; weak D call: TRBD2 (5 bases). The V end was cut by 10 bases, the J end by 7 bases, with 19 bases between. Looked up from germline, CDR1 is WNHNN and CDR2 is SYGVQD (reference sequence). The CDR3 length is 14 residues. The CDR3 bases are TGCGCCACCCGGGAACGACCAGTAGACGGGGAGCTGTTTTTT. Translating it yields CATRERPVDGELFF.

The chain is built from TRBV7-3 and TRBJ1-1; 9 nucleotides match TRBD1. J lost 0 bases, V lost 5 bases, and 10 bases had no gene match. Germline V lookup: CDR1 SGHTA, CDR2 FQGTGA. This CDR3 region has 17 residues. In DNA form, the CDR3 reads TGTGCCAGCAGCAAAGTCCCGGGACAGGGATTGAACACTGAAGCTTTCTTT. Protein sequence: CASSKVPGQGLNTEAFF.

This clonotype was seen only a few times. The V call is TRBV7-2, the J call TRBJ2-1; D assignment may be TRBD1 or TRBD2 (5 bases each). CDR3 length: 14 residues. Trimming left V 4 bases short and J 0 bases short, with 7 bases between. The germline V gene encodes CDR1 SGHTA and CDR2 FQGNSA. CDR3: CASSSRGSYNEQFF. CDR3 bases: TGTGCCAGCAGCTCGAGGGGCTCCTACAATGAGCAGTTCTTC. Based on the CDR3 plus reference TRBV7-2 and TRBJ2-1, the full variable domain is GAGVSQSPSNKVTEKGKDVELRCDPISGHTALYWYRQSLGQGLEFLIYFQGNSAPDKSGLPSDRFSAERTGGSVSTLTIQRTQQEDSAVYLCASSSRGSYNEQFFGPGTRLTVL.

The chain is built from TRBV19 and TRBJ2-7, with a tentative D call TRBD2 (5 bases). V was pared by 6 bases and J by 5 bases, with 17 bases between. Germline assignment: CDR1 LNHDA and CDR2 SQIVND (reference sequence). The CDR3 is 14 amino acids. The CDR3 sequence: CASSTTGPRDEQYF. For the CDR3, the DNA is TGTGCCAGTAGCACCACCGGGCCGCGGGACGAGCAGTACTTC.

This CDR3 reads CASSPMGRGGDQPQHF. For the CDR3, the DNA is TGTGCCAGCAGTCCCATGGGGAGGGGTGGGGATCAGCCCCAGCATTTT. The rearrangement joins TRBV12-3 or TRBV12-4 to TRBJ1-5; perhaps TRBD1 as D (5 bases). Trimming stripped 5 bases from V and 5 bases from J, with 19 bases between. This CDR3 spans 16 amino acids.